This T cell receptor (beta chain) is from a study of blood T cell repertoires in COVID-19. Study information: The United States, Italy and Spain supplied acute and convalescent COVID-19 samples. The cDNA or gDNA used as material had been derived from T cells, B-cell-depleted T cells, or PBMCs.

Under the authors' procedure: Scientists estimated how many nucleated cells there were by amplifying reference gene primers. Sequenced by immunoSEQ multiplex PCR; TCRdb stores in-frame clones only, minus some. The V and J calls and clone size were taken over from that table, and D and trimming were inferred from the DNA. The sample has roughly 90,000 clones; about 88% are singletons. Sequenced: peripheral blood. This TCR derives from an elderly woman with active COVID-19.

CDR3 residues: CASSLVGQPFGYEQYF. The CDR3 DNA sequence: TGTGCCAGCAGCTTAGTCGGACAGCCTTTCGGGTACGAGCAGTACTTC. This rearrangement joins TRBV11-2 to TRBJ2-7; possibly TRBD1 for D (6 bases). From germline, CDR1 is SGHAT and CDR2 FQNNGV. The V and J ends lost 1 base and 4 bases respectively, with 17 bases between them. This CDR3 has 16 amino acids.